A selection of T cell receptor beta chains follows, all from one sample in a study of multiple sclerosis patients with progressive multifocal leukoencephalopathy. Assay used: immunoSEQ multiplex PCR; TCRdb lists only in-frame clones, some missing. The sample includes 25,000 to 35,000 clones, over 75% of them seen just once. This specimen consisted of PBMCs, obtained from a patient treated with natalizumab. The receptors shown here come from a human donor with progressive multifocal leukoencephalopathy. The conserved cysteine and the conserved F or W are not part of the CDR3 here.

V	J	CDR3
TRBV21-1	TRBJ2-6	ASSKKAGPKISGANVLT
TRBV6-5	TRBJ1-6	ASSQGQGGHSPLH
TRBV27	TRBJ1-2	ASSFRATNYGYT
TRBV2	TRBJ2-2	ASSTSGRGGELF
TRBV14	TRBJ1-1	ASSPYSGGTEAF
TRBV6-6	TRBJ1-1	ASSFGTGSRNTEAF
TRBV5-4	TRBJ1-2	ASSLAGEGGGGYT
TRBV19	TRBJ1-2	ASSDREGSYGYT
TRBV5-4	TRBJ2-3	ASSPGLPSTDTQY
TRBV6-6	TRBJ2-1	ASSYSQRDGDNEQF
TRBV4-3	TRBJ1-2	ASRRVGEGSYGYT
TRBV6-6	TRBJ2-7	ASSPEVYEQY
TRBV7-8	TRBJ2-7	ASSLASGQAYEQY
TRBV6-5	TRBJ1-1	ASGRLGGAF
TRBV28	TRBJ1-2	ASSFGGTGYT
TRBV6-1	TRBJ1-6	ASSDRQGSYNSPLH
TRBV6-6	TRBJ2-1	ASSYQTGLNNEQF
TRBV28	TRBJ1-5	ASSNTGTKGNQPQH
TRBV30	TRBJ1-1	AWTEGNTEAF